This T cell receptor (beta chain) emerged from a study of blood T cell repertoires in COVID-19. The method was immunoSEQ multiplex PCR; TCRdb's version includes in-frame clones alone and lacks a portion of them. Of about 180,000 clones in the sample, more than 75% were seen once. This clone showed up just once. The V and J ends lost 6 bases and 5 bases, in that order; junction bases with no gene match: 6. The CDR3 is made up of 14 amino acids. Germline CDR1 and CDR2: MNHNY and SVGAGI (reference sequence). The TCR sequence derives from a man in his sixties who had been exposed to COVID-19. The chain combines TRBV6-6 with TRBJ1-3; 8 bases match TRBD1. Sequencing was done on a sample of PBMCs or T cells enriched from blood (not recorded which). This CDR3 reads CASSNRQGRNTIYF. CDR3 nucleotides: TGTGCCAGCAGCAACCGACAGGGGAGAAACACCATATATTTT.